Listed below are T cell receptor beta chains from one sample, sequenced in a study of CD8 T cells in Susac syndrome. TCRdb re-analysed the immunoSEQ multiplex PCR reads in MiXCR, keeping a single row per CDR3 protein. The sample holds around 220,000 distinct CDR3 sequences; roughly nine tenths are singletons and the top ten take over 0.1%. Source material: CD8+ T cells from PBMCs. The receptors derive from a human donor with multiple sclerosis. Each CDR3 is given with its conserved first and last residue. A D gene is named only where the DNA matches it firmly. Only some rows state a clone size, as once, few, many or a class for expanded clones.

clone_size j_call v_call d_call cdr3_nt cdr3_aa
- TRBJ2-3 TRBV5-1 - TGCGCCAGCAGCTTGGGACAAACTAGCACAGATACGCAGTATTTT CASSLGQTSTDTQYF
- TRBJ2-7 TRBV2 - TGTGCCAGCAGTGAACCCGGGGATGACGAGCAGTACTTC CASSEPGDDEQYF
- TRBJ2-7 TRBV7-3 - TGTGCCAGCAGCTTAACTCCGGGACCTGTCTACGAGCAGTACTTC CASSLTPGPVYEQYF
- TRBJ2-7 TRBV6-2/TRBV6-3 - TGTGCCAGCGCTGAGGGGGAACTAGCGTACGAGCAGTACTTC CASAEGELAYEQYF
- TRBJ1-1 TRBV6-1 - TGTGCCAGTACCGAGGGCTTTCTTGAAGCTTTCTTT CASTEGFLEAFF
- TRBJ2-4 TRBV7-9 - TGTGCCAGCAGCTCCTCTTTAGCCAAAAACATTCAGTACTTC CASSSSLAKNIQYF
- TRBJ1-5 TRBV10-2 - TGCGCCAGCAGTCCCCCAGGGGATTATCAGCCCCAGCATTTT CASSPPGDYQPQHF
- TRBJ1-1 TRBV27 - TGTGCCAGCAGTTTATCAACAGGGCTTGGTGAAGCTTTCTTT CASSLSTGLGEAFF
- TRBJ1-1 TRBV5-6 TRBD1 TGTGCCAGCAGCAGACAGGGCGATTTGAACACTGAAGCTTTCTTT CASSRQGDLNTEAFF
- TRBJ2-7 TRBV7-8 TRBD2 TGTGCCAGCAGCTTAGCGGGACTAATCTACGAGCAGTACTTC CASSLAGLIYEQYF
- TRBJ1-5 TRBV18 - TGTGCCAGCTCACCGACCAGGGCCAGGGATCAGCCCCAGCATTTT CASSPTRARDQPQHF
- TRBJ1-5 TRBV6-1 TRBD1 TGTGCCACCGAAGGACAGGCTTCCAATCAGCCCCAGCATTTT CATEGQASNQPQHF
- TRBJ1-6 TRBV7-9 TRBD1 TGTGCCAGCAGCTCGGGACAGGGGGCGTCACCCCTCCACTTT CASSSGQGASPLHF
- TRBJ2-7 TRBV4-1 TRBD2 TGCGCCAGCAGCCAAGAAGTGGGCGGGAGTGTCAACTACGAGCAGTACTTC CASSQEVGGSVNYEQYF
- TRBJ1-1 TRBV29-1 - TGCAGCGGAGGACAGAAAAACACTGAAGCTTTCTTT CSGGQKNTEAFF
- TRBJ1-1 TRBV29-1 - TGCAGCGTTGAAGGAGGGAAGGGCACTGAAGCTTTCTTT CSVEGGKGTEAFF
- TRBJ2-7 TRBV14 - TGTGCCAGCAGATACACAGGTGAAGAGCAGTACTTC CASRYTGEEQYF
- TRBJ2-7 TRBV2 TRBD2 TGTGCCAGCAGTGACTCCGGACTAGCGGACTACGAGCAGTACTTC CASSDSGLADYEQYF
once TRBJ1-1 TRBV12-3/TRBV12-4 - TGTGCCAGCATTCCGACGTTGGCAGGGGACACTGAAGCTTTCTTT CASIPTLAGDTEAFF
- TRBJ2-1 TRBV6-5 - TGTGCCAGCAACCCACCGCCCCATGAGCAGTTCTTC CASNPPPHEQFF
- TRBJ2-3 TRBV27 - TGTGCCAGCAGTCTTTTTGGGGGCCTCACAGATACGCAGTATTTT CASSLFGGLTDTQYF
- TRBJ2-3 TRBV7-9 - TGTGCCAGCAGCCCTCCCCGGGGCACAGATACGCAGTATTTT CASSPPRGTDTQYF
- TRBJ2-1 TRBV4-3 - TGCGCCAGCAGCCAAGAGAGGTCCGACTTCTACAATGAGCAGTTCTTC CASSQERSDFYNEQFF
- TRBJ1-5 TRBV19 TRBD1 TGTGCCAGTACTAACAGGGGGGATCAGCCCCAGCATTTT CASTNRGDQPQHF
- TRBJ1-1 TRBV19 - TGTGCCAGTACCTTAGACTACATGAACACTGAAGCTTTCTTT CASTLDYMNTEAFF
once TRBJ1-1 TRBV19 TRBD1 TGTGCCAGTAGTATGACAGGGATGAACACTGAAGCTTTCTTT CASSMTGMNTEAFF
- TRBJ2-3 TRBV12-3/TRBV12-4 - TGTGCCAGCAGTAACGACTACTCTAGCACAGATACGCAGTATTTT CASSNDYSSTDTQYF
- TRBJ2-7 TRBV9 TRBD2 TGTGCCAGCAGCGTAGGGGCGGGAGCGTACGAGCAGTACTTC CASSVGAGAYEQYF
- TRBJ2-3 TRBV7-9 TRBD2 TGTGCCAGCAGCTTAAGGACTAGCGGGGACGATACGCAGTATTTT CASSLRTSGDDTQYF